This TCR beta chain emerged from a study of regulatory T cells in long-lasting Graves disease. The study, taken as a whole, reports: A limited number of samples was an acknowledged limitation.

Through Arm-PCR of CDR3 regions and iRepertoire HTBI primers, TCR beta libraries were built. MiXCR, run by TCRdb on the multiplex PCR reads, gives a single entry per CDR3 protein. The table lists roughly 560,000 distinct CDR3 sequences, around 11% of them singletons. Germline-derived CDR1 and CDR2 are MDHEN and SYDVKM. The CDR3 has 15 residues. This clonotype was counted a few times. Its antigen is undetermined. Just one base apart from a much larger clone, this may be a read error. Time point described: newly diagnosed GD, antithyroid drugs for less than 3 months. Making the TCR library involved RNA that had been extracted from PBMCs. By American Thyroid Association guidelines, Graves' disease was diagnosed in the cohort. The sample also formed part of further work on T cells in Graves' hyperthyroidism and ophthalmopathy. That work adds: First-round RT-PCR of the TCR CDR3 relied on the HTBI primer set. Through a model of 13 V-J features, ophthalmopathy was separated from stable hyperthyroidism.

The TCR originated in a woman in her twenties or thirties with Graves disease. This rearrangement joins TRBV28 to TRBJ1-1, with D perhaps TRBD1 (5 bases). The material was peripheral blood mononuclear cells (PBMCs), obtained at new diagnosis, from a patient treated with antithyroid drugs. The CDR3 nucleotides are TGTGTCAGCAAAAAAATCGGGACGTCTTTCACTGAAGCTTTCTTT. Translating it yields CVSKKIGTSFTEAFF.